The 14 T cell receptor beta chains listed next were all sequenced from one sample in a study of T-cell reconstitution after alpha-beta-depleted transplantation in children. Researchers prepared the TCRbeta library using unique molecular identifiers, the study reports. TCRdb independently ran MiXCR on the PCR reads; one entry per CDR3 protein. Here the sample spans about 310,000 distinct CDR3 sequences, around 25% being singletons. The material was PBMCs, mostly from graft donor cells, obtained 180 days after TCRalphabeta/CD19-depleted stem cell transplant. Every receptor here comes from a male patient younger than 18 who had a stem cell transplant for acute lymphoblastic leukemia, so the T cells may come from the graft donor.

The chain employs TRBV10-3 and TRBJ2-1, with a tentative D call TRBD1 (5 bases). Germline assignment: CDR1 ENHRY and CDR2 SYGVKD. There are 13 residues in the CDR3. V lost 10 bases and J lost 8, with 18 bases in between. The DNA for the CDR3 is TGTGCCACCATCAGGCAAATAGGGGATGAGCAGTTCTTC. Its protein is CATIRQIGDEQFF.

The CDR3 loop reads CASSEWGPSEQYF. CDR3 nucleotides: TGCGCCAGCAGTGAGTGGGGACCGAGCGAGCAGTACTTC. The rearrangement joins TRBV10-2 to TRBJ2-7; either TRBD1 or TRBD2 may supply D (5 bases each). This CDR3 is 13 amino acids long. Trimming cost V 1 base and J 6 bases, with 10 bases left between them. Germline V gene data show CDR1 as WSHSY and CDR2 as SAAADI.

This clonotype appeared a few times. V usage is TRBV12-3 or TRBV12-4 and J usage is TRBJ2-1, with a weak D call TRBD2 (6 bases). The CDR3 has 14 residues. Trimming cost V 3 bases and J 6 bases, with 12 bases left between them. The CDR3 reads CASSFRLASNEQFF. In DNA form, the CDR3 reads TGTGCCAGCAGTTTCCGGCTAGCGAGCAATGAGCAGTTCTTC.

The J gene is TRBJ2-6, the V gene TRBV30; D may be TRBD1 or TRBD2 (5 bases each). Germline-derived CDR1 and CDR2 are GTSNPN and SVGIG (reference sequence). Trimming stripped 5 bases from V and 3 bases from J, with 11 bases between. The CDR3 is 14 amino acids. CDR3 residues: CAWVRGRGANVLTF. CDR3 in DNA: TGTGCCTGGGTAAGGGGACGTGGGGCCAACGTCCTGACTTTC. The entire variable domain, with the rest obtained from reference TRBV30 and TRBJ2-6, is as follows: SQTIHQWPATLVQPVGSPLSLECTVEGTSNPNLYWYRQAAGRGLQLLFYSVGIGQISSEVPQNLSASRPQDRQFILSSKKLLLSDSGFYLCAWVRGRGANVLTFGAGSRLTVL.

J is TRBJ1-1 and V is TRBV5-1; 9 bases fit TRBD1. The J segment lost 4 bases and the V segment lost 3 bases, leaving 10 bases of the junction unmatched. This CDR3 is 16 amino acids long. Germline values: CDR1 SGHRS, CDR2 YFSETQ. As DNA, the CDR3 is TGCGCCAGCAGCTACTACTGGGACAGGGCGGGCACTGAAGCTTTCTTT. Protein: CASSYYWDRAGTEAFF.

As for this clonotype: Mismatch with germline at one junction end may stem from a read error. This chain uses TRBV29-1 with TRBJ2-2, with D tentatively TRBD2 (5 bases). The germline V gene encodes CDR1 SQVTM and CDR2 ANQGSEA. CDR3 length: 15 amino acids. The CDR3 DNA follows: TGCAGCGTTTCCCGAGCGGCATCGAACACCGGGGAGCTGCTTTTT. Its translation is CSVSRAASNTGELLF.

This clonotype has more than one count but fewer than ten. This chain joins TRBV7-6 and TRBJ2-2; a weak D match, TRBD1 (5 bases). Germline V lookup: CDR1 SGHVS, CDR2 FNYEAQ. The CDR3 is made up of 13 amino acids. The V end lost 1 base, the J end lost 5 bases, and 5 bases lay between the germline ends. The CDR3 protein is CASSLGQTGELFF. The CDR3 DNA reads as TGTGCCAGCAGCTTAGGACAGACCGGGGAGCTGTTTTTT. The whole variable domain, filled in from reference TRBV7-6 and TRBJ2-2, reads GAGVSQSPRYKVTKRGQDVALRCDPISGHVSLYWYRQALGQGPEFLTYFNYEAQQDKSGLPNDRFSAERPEGSISTLTIQRTEQRDSAMYRCASSLGQTGELFFGEGSRLTVL.

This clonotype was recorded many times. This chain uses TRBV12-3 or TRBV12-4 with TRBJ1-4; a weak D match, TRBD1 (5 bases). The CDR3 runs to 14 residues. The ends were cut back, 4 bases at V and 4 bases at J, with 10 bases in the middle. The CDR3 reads CASSSDRVNEKLFF. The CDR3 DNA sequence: TGTGCCAGCAGTTCCGACAGAGTTAATGAAAAACTGTTTTTT.

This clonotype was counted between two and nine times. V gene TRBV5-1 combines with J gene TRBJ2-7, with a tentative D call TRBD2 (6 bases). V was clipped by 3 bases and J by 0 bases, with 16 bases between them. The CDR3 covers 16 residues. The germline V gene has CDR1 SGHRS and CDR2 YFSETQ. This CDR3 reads CASSYIAAPLSYEQYF. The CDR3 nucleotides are TGCGCCAGCAGCTATATAGCGGCTCCACTCTCCTACGAGCAGTACTTC.

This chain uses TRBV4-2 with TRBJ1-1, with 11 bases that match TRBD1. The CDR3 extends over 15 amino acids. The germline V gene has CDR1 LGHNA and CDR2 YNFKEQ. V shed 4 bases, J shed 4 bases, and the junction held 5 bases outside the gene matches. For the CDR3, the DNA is TGTGCCAGCAGCCCCCGGGACAGGGGGAGCACTGAAGCTTTCTTT. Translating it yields CASSPRDRGSTEAFF.

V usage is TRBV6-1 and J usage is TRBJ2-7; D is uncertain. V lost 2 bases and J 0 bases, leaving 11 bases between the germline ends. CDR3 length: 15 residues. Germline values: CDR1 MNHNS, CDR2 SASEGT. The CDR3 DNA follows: TGTGCCAGCAGTGAATATCCGCCGAGCTCCTACGAGCAGTACTTC. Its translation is CASSEYPPSSYEQYF.

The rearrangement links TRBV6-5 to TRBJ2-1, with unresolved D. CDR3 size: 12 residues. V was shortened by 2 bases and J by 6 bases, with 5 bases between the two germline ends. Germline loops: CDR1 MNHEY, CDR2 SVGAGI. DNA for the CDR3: TGTGCCAGCAGTTACCCCGGCAATGAGCAGTTCTTC. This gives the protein CASSYPGNEQFF.

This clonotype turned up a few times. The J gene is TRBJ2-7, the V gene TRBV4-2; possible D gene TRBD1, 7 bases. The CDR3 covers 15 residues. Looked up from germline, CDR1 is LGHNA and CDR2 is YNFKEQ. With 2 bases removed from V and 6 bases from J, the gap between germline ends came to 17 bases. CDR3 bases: TGTGCCAGCAGCCAACAAAGGAGGGGGCCCCTCGAGCAGTACTTC. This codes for CASSQQRRGPLEQYF.

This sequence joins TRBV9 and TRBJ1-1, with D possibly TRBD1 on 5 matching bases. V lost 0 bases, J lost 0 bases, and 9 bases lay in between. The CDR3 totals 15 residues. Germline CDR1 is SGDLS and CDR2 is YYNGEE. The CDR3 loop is CASSVGGLMNTEAFF. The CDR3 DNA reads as TGTGCCAGCAGCGTAGGGGGACTGATGAACACTGAAGCTTTCTTT.